This TCR beta chain derives from a study of chemoradiotherapy in HPV16-positive cancers. Profiling relied on immunoSEQ multiplex PCR, and the TCRdb table lists in-frame clones only, not all of them. The sample includes under 40,000 clones, around 89% of them seen just once. Germline-derived CDR1 and CDR2 are SGHNT and YYREEE (reference sequence). The CDR3 totals 18 residues. After removal of 5 bases from V and 0 bases from J, the junction contained 7 bases not matched to a gene. This TCR was recovered from a human donor with HPV-associated anogenital cancer. The material sequenced was blood, taken from a patient who underwent chemoradiotherapy. This rearrangement joins TRBV5-4 to TRBJ2-6; 11 bases line up with TRBD2. CDR3 region: CASSLGLAGFSGANVLTF. Here the CDR3 DNA reads TGTGCCAGCAGTCTTGGACTAGCGGGTTTCTCTGGGGCCAACGTCCTGACTTTC.